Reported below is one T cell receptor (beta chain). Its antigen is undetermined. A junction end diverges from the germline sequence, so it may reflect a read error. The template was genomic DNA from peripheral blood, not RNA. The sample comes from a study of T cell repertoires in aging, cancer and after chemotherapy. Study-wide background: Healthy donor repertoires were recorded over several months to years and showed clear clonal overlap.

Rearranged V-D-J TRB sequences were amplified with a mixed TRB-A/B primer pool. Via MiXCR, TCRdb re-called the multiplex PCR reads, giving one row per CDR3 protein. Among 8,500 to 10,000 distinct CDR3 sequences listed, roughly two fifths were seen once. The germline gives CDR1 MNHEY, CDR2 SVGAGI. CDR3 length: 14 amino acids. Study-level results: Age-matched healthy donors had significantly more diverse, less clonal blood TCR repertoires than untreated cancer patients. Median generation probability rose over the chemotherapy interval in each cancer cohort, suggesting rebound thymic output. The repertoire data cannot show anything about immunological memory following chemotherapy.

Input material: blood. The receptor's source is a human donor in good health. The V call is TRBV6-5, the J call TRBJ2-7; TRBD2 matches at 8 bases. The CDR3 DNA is TGTGCCAGCAGTTACTCCAGCGGGAGCTACGAGCAGCACTTC. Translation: CASSYSSGSYEQHF.